These 20 T cell receptor beta chains share one sample of origin, sequenced in a study of human T cells and chemical hapten exposure. TCRdb itself ran the RACE reads through MiXCR, one entry per CDR3 protein. The table includes more than 70,000 distinct CDR3 sequences, 12% detected once. Noted time point: patch test 1, 2 weeks after DPC sensitization. The treatment was: therapeutic diphenylcyclopropenone sensitization with weekly scalp DPC. The sample consisted of whole blood, taken in connection with sensitization to the hapten diphenylcyclopropenone (DPC). Every receptor here comes from a woman aged 55-69 years with alopecia areata. Some clones in this sample may be carry-over from other donors' samples.

The chain employs TRBV29-1 and TRBJ2-7; tentative D call: TRBD2 (5 bases). Between the trimmed V and J ends, which lost 7 bases and 3 bases, there was a span of 13 bases. Germline V gene data show CDR1 as SQVTM and CDR2 as ANQGSEA. The CDR3 totals 12 residues. For the CDR3, the DNA is TGCAGCGCTAGTAGCGTATACTACGAGCAGTACTTC. It is translated as CSASSVYYEQYF.

There are many counts of this clonotype. CDR3: CASSPANSGEQFF. CDR3 bases: TGCGCCAGCAGTCCTGCTAATAGCGGTGAGCAGTTCTTC. The chain recombines TRBV5-1 with TRBJ2-1, with a possible D match to TRBD2 (6 bases). CDR3 length: 13 amino acids. V lost 5 bases and J 9 bases, leaving 15 bases between the germline ends. CDR1 and CDR2 from the germline V gene are SGHRS and YFSETQ.

The chain carries TRBV7-8 and TRBJ2-7, with D possibly matching TRBD1 (5 bases). CDR3 length: 17 amino acids. Deletions cut 0 bases from V and 2 bases from J, with 17 bases between. Germline assignment: CDR1 SGHVS and CDR2 FQNEAQ. CDR3 residues: CASSLALGRAFAYEQYF. DNA of the CDR3: TGTGCCAGCAGCTTAGCGCTGGGCAGGGCTTTTGCCTACGAGCAGTACTTC.

In its sample, this clonotype was seen many times. V and J are TRBV20-1 and TRBJ2-5; 9 bases are a match to TRBD2. Losses at the gene ends were 0 bases for V and 4 bases for J; bases not matched to a gene: 6. CDR3 size: 15 residues. Germline V gene lookup returns CDR1 DFQATT and CDR2 SNEGSKA (reference sequence). This CDR3 reads CSAREAAGGRETQYF. The CDR3 DNA is TGCAGTGCTAGAGAGGCAGCGGGGGGAAGAGAGACCCAGTACTTC.

This clonotype was counted at least ten times. This sequence joins TRBV7-9 and TRBJ1-3; the D is unclear. Germline CDR1 and CDR2: SEHNR and FQNEAQ (reference sequence). The CDR3 is 16 amino acids. Trimming shortened V by 7 bases and J by 0 bases, and 16 bases separated the two germline ends. The DNA of the CDR3 is TGTGCCAGCACCATCGAGGTCGGGGTCTCTGGAAACACCATATATTTT. This gives the protein CASTIEVGVSGNTIYF.

This clonotype has a handful of counts. V and J are TRBV25-1 and TRBJ2-2; D is possibly TRBD1 (7 bases). This CDR3 is 17 amino acids long. Germline V gene data show CDR1 as MGHDK and CDR2 as SYGVNS. V was shortened by 3 bases and J by 6 bases, with 20 bases between the two germline ends. This CDR3 is CASSDPPGGGIAGELFF. As DNA, the CDR3 is TGTGCCAGCAGTGATCCTCCCGGAGGGGGCATCGCCGGGGAGCTGTTTTTT.

The chain employs TRBV29-1 and TRBJ1-3; TRBD1 aligns across 8 bases. The V and J ends lost 3 bases and 0 bases, in that order; junction bases with no gene match: 4. The CDR3 is made up of 15 amino acids. Germline values: CDR1 SQVTM, CDR2 ANQGSEA. The CDR3 bases are TGCAGCGTTGAGAGCGACAGGGGCTCTGGAAACACCATATATTTT. It is translated as CSVESDRGSGNTIYF.

A few counts support this clonotype. The rearrangement uses TRBV5-1 and TRBJ2-3; a weak D match, TRBD1 (6 bases). Germline V gene lookup returns CDR1 SGHRS and CDR2 YFSETQ. Deletions cut 3 bases from V and 4 bases from J, with 12 bases between. This CDR3 spans 14 amino acids. The CDR3 sequence: CASSSGQTADTQYF. DNA for the CDR3: TGCGCCAGCAGCTCCGGACAGACGGCAGATACGCAGTATTTT.

The V and J genes are TRBV5-6 and TRBJ1-2; 9 nucleotides line up with TRBD1. CDR1 SGHDT and CDR2 YYEEEE come from the germline V gene. This CDR3 region has 13 residues. With 3 bases clipped from V and 11 bases from J, the junction kept 8 bases outside the gene matches. The CDR3 sequence: CASSSGTGRGYTF. The CDR3, as DNA: TGTGCCAGCAGCTCCGGGACAGGGAGGGGATACACCTTC.

This clonotype was detected a few times. The rearrangement uses TRBV4-2 and TRBJ2-7; 12 bases align to TRBD2. Germline CDR1 LGHNA, CDR2 YNFKEQ. The junction had 9 bases not matched to a gene; V was cut back by 4 bases and J by 2 bases. The CDR3 covers 17 residues. The CDR3 DNA reads TGTGCCAGCAGCCGAGCAACTAGCGGGGGGTCCACCTACGAGCAGTACTTC. Amino acid sequence: CASSRATSGGSTYEQYF.

This clonotype was seen a few times. V is TRBV29-1 and J is TRBJ1-2; 8 bases map to TRBD1. Germline CDR1 reads SQVTM; CDR2 reads ANQGSEA. The junction had 6 bases not matched to a gene; V was cut back by 6 bases and J by 6 bases. The CDR3 extends over 12 amino acids. CDR3 in amino acids: CSVGQGLDGYTF. DNA of the CDR3: TGCAGCGTAGGACAGGGCTTGGATGGCTACACCTTC. Full variable domain (rest looked up from reference TRBV29-1 and TRBJ1-2): SAVISQKPSRDICQRGTSLTIQCQVDSQVTMMFWYRQQPGQSLTLIATANQGSEATYESGFVIDKFPISRPNLTFSTLTVSNMSPEDSSIYLCSVGQGLDGYTFGSGTRLTVV.

The rearrangement joins TRBV12-5 to TRBJ1-1; 7 bases agree with TRBD1. The V segment lost 1 base and the J segment 1 base; nucleotides outside the gene matches: 0. The germline V gene encodes CDR1 LGHNT and CDR2 FRNRAP. CDR3 size: 14 residues. The CDR3 nucleotides read TGTGCTAGTGGTTTGGGACAGGGGAACACTGAAGCTTTCTTT. It encodes CASGLGQGNTEAFF.

This clonotype was counted a few times. The chain links TRBV7-9 to TRBJ1-1, with a tentative D call TRBD1 (6 bases). CDR1 is SEHNR and CDR2 is FQNEAQ in the germline V gene (reference sequence). Deletions cut 4 bases from V and 7 bases from J, with 25 bases between. There are 17 residues in the CDR3. This CDR3 reads CASSYGGTGKLQFEAFF. CDR3 nucleotide sequence: TGTGCCAGCAGCTACGGCGGCACAGGGAAGCTACAATTTGAAGCTTTCTTT.

This clonotype was counted at least ten times. This chain uses TRBV2 with TRBJ1-1, with D perhaps matching TRBD1 (6 bases). Trimming cost V 7 bases and J 1 base, with 16 bases left between them. Germline-derived CDR1 and CDR2 are SNHLY and FYNNEI. The CDR3 totals 15 residues. The CDR3: CASKTLLQGNTEAFF. For the CDR3, the DNA is TGTGCCAGCAAAACCCTCTTACAGGGGAACACTGAAGCTTTCTTT. Drawing the rest from reference TRBV2 and TRBJ1-1, the complete variable domain is EPEVTQTPSHQVTQMGQEVILRCVPISNHLYFYWYRQILGQKVEFLVSFYNNEISEKSEIFDDQFSVERPDGSNFTLKIRSTKLEDSAMYFCASKTLLQGNTEAFFGQGTRLTVV.

This clonotype showed up just a few times. The rearrangement joins TRBV3-1 to TRBJ2-2; D might be TRBD1 or TRBD2, each matching 5 bases. With 3 bases removed from V and 1 base from J, the gap between germline ends came to 6 bases. Germline CDR1 and CDR2: LGHDT and YNNKEL (reference sequence). There are 14 residues in the CDR3. The CDR3 DNA is TGTGCCAGCAGCCATGGGGGGAACACCGGGGAGCTGTTTTTT. This encodes CASSHGGNTGELFF.

A few counts support this clonotype. This chain links TRBV11-1 with TRBJ2-5; unclear D gene. Trimming cost V 1 base and J 7 bases, with 10 bases left between them. Germline-derived CDR1 and CDR2 are SGHAT and FQDESV (reference sequence). CDR3 length: 13 residues. The CDR3 sequence is CASSLETGGTQYF. CDR3 in DNA: TGTGCCAGCAGCTTAGAGACCGGTGGGACCCAGTACTTC.

This clonotype appeared a few times. V usage is TRBV20-1 and J usage is TRBJ2-1, with TRBD2 matching over 11 bases. Trimming at V came to 1 base and at J to 9 bases, leaving 8 bases not matched to a gene. Per the germline V gene, CDR1 is DFQATT and CDR2 is SNEGSKA (reference sequence). The CDR3 runs 15 residues. The CDR3 DNA sequence: TGCAGTGCTAGAGTGTGGCTAGCGGGGGGAGGTGAGCAGTTCTTC. This encodes CSARVWLAGGGEQFF.

The V and J genes are TRBV7-9 and TRBJ1-2; D gene unclear. V was clipped by 4 bases and J by 8 bases, with 20 bases between them. CDR1 and CDR2 (germline): SEHNR, FQNEAQ (reference sequence). This CDR3 has 15 amino acids. CDR3 in DNA: TGTGCCAGCAGCTCCAGCACACGCGGCGGTTTAGGCTACACCTTC. Protein product: CASSSSTRGGLGYTF.

V usage is TRBV7-9 and J usage is TRBJ2-3; no definite D call. CDR1 is SEHNR and CDR2 is FQNEAQ in the germline V gene (reference sequence). The CDR3 contains 18 residues. V lost 3 bases and J lost 0, with 19 bases in between. Here the CDR3 DNA reads TGTGCCAGCAGCTTTCCCTTACACAGAAACCCTAGCACAGATACGCAGTATTTT. Translated: CASSFPLHRNPSTDTQYF.

In its sample, this clonotype was seen many times. The gene calls are TRBV3-1 and TRBJ1-5; 9 nucleotides match TRBD1. Germline values: CDR1 LGHDT, CDR2 YNNKEL (reference sequence). This CDR3 spans 17 amino acids. The V gene end was trimmed by 2 bases and the J gene end by 5 bases; junction bases not matched to a gene: 10. CDR3 protein: CASSQSGTGSSYQPQHF. The CDR3 DNA is TGTGCCAGCAGCCAAAGTGGGACAGGGTCGAGCTATCAGCCCCAGCATTTT.